This TCR beta chain was sequenced in a study of blood T cell repertoires in COVID-19. Method: immunoSEQ multiplex PCR; TCRdb's copy keeps in-frame clones and lacks some. The sample has about 140,000 clones, over 65% seen once. Germline loops: CDR1 LNHDA, CDR2 SQIVND (reference sequence). The trim removed 6 bases at V and 6 bases at J, leaving 12 bases unmatched. The length of the CDR3 is 16 residues. J is TRBJ2-2 and V is TRBV19; 8 bases map to TRBD2. The source is a woman older than 75 with active or convalescent COVID-19. The material sequenced was peripheral blood. This CDR3 reads CASRWSGGTSAGELFF. The CDR3 DNA follows: TGTGCCAGTAGGTGGAGCGGGGGCACTTCCGCCGGGGAGCTGTTTTTT.